This T cell receptor beta chain was profiled in a study of blood T cell repertoires in COVID-19. The wider study: From T cells, B-cell-depleted T cells, or PBMCs came the material, which was cDNA or gDNA.

Data came from immunoSEQ multiplex PCR; TCRdb stores just in-frame clones and leaves some out. The data contain 210,000 or so clones, 84% of them singletons. V shed 3 bases and J shed 2 bases, with 16 bases lying between them. CDR1 MNHEY and CDR2 SMNVEV come from the germline V gene (reference sequence). This CDR3 has 16 residues. The rearrangement links TRBV27 to TRBJ2-5; D perhaps matches TRBD2 (7 bases). The specimen sequenced was peripheral blood. This sequence originates from a woman of 80 years or more with active or convalescent COVID-19. This CDR3 is CASSFGAGAPQETQYF. CDR3 bases: TGTGCCAGCAGTTTTGGGGCGGGGGCCCCGCAAGAGACCCAGTACTTC.